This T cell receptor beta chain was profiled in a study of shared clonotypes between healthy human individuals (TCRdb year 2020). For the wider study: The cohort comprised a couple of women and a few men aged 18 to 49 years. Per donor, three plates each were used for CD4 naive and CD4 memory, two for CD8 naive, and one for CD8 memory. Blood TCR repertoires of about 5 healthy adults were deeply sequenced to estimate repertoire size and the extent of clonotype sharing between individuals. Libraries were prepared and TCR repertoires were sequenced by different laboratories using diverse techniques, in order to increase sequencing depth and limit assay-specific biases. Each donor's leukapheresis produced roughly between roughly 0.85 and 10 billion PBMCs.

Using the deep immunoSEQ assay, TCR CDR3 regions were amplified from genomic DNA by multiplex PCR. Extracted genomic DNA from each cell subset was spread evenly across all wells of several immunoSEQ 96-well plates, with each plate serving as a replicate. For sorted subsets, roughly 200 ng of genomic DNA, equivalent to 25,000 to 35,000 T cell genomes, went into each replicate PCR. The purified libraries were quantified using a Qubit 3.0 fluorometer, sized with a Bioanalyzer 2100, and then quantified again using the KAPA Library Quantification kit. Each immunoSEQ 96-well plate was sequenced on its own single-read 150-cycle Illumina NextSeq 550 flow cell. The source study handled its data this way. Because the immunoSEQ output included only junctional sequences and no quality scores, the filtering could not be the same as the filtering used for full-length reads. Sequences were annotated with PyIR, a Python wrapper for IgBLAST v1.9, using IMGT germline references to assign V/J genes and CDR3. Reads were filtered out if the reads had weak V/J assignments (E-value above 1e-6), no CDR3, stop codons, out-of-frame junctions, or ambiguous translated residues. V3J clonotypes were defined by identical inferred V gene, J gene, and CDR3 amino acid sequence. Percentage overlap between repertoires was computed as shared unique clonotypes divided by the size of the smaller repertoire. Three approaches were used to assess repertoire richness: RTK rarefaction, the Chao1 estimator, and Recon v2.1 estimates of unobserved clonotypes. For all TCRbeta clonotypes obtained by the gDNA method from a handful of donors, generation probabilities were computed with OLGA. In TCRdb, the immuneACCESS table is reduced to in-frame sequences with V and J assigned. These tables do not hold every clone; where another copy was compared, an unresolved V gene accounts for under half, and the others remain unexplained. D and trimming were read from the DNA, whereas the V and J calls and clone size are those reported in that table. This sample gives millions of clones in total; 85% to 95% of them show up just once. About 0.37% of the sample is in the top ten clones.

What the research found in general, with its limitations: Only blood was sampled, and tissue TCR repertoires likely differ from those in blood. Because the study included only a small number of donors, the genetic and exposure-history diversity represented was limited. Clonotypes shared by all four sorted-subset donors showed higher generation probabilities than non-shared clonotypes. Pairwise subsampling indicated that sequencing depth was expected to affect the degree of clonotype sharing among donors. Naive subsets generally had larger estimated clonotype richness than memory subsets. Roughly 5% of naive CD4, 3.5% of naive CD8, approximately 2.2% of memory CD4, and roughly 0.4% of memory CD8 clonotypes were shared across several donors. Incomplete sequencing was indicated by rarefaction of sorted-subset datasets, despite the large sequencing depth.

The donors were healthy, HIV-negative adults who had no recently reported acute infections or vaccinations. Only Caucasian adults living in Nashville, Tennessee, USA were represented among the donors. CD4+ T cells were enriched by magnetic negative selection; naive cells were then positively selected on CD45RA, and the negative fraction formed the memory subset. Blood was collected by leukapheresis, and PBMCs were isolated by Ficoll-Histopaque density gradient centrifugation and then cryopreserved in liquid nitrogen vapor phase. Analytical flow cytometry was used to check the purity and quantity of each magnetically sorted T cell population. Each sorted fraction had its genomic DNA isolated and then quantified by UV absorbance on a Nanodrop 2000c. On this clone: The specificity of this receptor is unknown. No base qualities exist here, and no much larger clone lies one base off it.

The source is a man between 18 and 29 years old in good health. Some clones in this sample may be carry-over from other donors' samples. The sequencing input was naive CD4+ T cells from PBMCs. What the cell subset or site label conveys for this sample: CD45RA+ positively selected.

The CDR3: CASSADSLNTEAFF. Here is the DNA: TGCGCCAGCAGTGCGGACAGTTTGAACACTGAAGCTTTCTTT. The V and J segments used are TRBV10-1 and TRBJ1-1; the D segment could be TRBD1, given 6 matching bases. CDR1 and CDR2, looked up from the germline V gene (reference sequence), are WNHNN and SYGVQD. V sheds 4 bases and J sheds 0 bases, leaving 9 bases between their ends. The CDR3 spans 14 residues, from the cysteine through the phenylalanine. Of the read, only the CDR3 DNA is kept; its 42 bases are in frame from base 1.